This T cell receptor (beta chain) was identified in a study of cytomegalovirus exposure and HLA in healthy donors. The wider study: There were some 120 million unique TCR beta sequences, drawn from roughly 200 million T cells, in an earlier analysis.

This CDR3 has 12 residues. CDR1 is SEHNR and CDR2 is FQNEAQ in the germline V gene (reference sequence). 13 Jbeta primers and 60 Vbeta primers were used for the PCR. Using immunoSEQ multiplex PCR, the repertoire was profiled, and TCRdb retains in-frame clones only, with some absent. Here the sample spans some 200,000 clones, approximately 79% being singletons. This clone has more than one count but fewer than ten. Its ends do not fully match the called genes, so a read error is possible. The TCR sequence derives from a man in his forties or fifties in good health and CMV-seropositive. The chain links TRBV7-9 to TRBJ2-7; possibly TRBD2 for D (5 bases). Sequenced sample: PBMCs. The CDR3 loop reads CSSSPLGNEQYF. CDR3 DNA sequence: TGTTCCAGCAGCCCCCTCGGGAACGAGCAGTACTTC.